The present TCR beta chain was sequenced within a study of graft-versus-host responses after intestinal transplantation. The germline gives CDR1 SGHAT, CDR2 FQNNGV. This CDR3 is 16 amino acids long. V lost 1 base and J 4 bases, leaving 16 bases between the germline ends. As to this clone: The antigen remains unidentified.

Profiling relied on immunoSEQ multiplex PCR, and the TCRdb table lists in-frame clones only, not all of them. The table includes 90,000 to 120,000 clones, approximately 90% detected once. Source: unstimulated CD4+ T cells sorted from spleen or lymph node cells, taken before transplant. The rearrangement uses TRBV11-2 and TRBJ1-1; perhaps TRBD1 as D (6 bases). The TCR sequence derives from a human donor who was the organ donor for an intestinal transplant. The CDR3 here is CASSLGMRGAGTEAFF. The CDR3 coding sequence is TGTGCCAGCAGCTTAGGTATGCGGGGGGCGGGCACTGAAGCTTTCTTT. Drawing the rest from reference TRBV11-2 and TRBJ1-1, the complete variable domain is EAGVAQSPRYKIIEKRQSVAFWCNPISGHATLYWYQQILGQGPKLLIQFQNNGVVDDSQLPKDRFSAERLKGVDSTLKIQPAKLEDSAVYLCASSLGMRGAGTEAFFGQGTRLTVV.